This T cell receptor beta chain is drawn from a study of control samples from healthy donors and cancer patients. Generated by immunoSEQ multiplex PCR, the TCRdb table keeps only in-frame clones and is missing some. In the table there are 130,000 or so clones, less than 95% of which are singletons. This clonotype was sampled from a man between 18 and 29 years old in good health. Sequenced material: blood.

The CDR3 coding sequence is TGTGCCAGCAGCTTAGGGCCTTCCCTGAGCACAGATACGCAGTATTTT. It specifies CASSLGPSLSTDTQYF. This rearrangement joins TRBV7-9 to TRBJ2-3; D unclear. The CDR3 runs 16 residues. Germline CDR1 and CDR2: SEHNR and FQNEAQ (reference sequence). V was trimmed by 1 base and J by 0 bases, leaving 11 bases between them.